Each of the 30 T cell receptor beta chains below was sequenced from the same sample in a study of post-analysis software for immune sequencing data. Notes on the study in general: Higher frequency in patients than in controls was seen for about five TRBV segments, with TRBV5-6, TRBV5-1 and TRBV20-1 among them.

These receptors lack a known antigen. Incorporated into the TCR beta cDNA libraries were unique molecular identifiers, which served to reduce PCR and sequencing biases. TCRdb fed the PCR reads into MiXCR, producing one record per CDR3 protein. This sample has about 260,000 distinct CDR3 sequences, with 36% found just once. Sequences were obtained from blood. These receptors were taken from a girl under 18 with multiple sclerosis.

The chain links TRBV7-2 to TRBJ2-3, with D possibly being TRBD1 (6 bases). The V and J ends lost 2 bases and 2 bases respectively, with 11 bases between them. The germline V gene encodes CDR1 SGHTA and CDR2 FQGNSA. The CDR3 totals 15 residues. The CDR3 loop is CASSLFWGLTDTQYF. The CDR3 region has the DNA TGTGCCAGCAGCTTATTTTGGGGGCTCACAGATACGCAGTATTTT.

The chain couples TRBV29-1 to TRBJ2-2, with D uncertain. This CDR3 has 13 residues. V lost 3 bases to trimming and J lost 1 base, with 6 bases between them. In germline, CDR1 is SQVTM, CDR2 ANQGSEA. In DNA form, the CDR3 reads TGCAGCGTTGACCGACAGAACACCGGGGAGCTGTTTTTT. Translation gives CSVDRQNTGELFF.

This clonotype showed up just a few times. V is TRBV7-9 and J is TRBJ2-1, with TRBD1 matching over 9 bases. V lost 3 bases and J lost 8; bases outside the gene matches: 5. CDR1 and CDR2 (germline): SEHNR, FQNEAQ (reference sequence). This CDR3 is 14 amino acids long. CDR3 region: CASSFDRGSHEQFF. The CDR3 bases are TGTGCCAGCAGCTTTGACAGGGGGAGCCATGAGCAGTTCTTC.

Notes on this clonotype: Germline is not matched at one junction end, which may reflect a read error. This chain connects TRBV5-6 to TRBJ2-3, with TRBD2 as a possible D gene (6 bases). This CDR3 is built from 16 residues. From germline, CDR1 is SGHDT and CDR2 YYEEEE. In DNA, the CDR3 is TGTGCTAGCAGCTTGATGAGACTAGGCGAAACAGATACGCAGTATTTT. Amino acid sequence: CASSLMRLGETDTQYF. Drawing the rest from reference TRBV5-6 and TRBJ2-3, the complete variable domain is DAGVTQSPTHLIKTRGQQVTLRCSPKSGHDTVSWYQQALGQGPQFIFQYYEEEERQRGNFPDRFSGHQFPNYSSELNVNALLLGDSALYLCASSLMRLGETDTQYFGPGTRLTVL.

On this clonotype: This sequence may be a read error, since a much larger clone differs from it by one base. This likely comes from a read error, as the CDR3 has no conserved phenylalanine or tryptophan at its end. The chain recombines TRBV20-1 with TRBJ2-1, with 10 bases matching TRBD2. Germline V CDR1 and CDR2: DFQATT, SNEGSKA (reference sequence). V was clipped by 6 bases and J by 11 bases; unmatched bases: 16. This CDR3 contains 15 residues. The CDR3 DNA sequence: TGCAGTGCCTCACCTAGCGGGGGCCCCCTGGGAAAGCAGTTCCTC. It specifies CSASPSGGPLGKQFL.

This clonotype was observed many times. The chain is built from TRBV5-1 and TRBJ1-2; no reliable D call. The V end was cut by 2 bases, the J end by 6 bases, with 17 bases between. From germline, CDR1 is SGHRS and CDR2 YFSETQ. This CDR3 has 15 amino acids. This CDR3 is CASSLEGRGVDGYTF. In DNA form, the CDR3 reads TGCGCCAGCAGCTTAGAAGGGCGCGGGGTTGATGGCTACACCTTC.

This clonotype was seen only once. The rearrangement links TRBV12-3 or TRBV12-4 to TRBJ1-2; 7 nucleotides match TRBD1. Trimming took 6 bases from V and 4 from J; bases not matched to a gene: 8. This CDR3 is built from 14 residues. CDR3 sequence (DNA): TGTGCCAGCAGCCAAGATCAGGGGGGCTATGGCTACACCTTC. Its protein is CASSQDQGGYGYTF.

This clonotype was counted many times. This chain joins TRBV6-2 or TRBV6-3 and TRBJ2-7, with 11 bases aligning to TRBD2. Trimming removed 2 bases from V and 2 bases from J; junction bases left unmatched: 8. The CDR3 length is 17 residues. CDR1 and CDR2 from the germline V gene are MNHEY and SVGEGT. In DNA, the CDR3 is TGTGCCAGCAGTTACGGACGGCTAGCGGGAGGTCCCTACGAGCAGTACTTC. Translation gives CASSYGRLAGGPYEQYF.

This clonotype was seen ten or more times. The chain is built from TRBV12-3 or TRBV12-4 and TRBJ2-5; D unclear. Trimming stripped 2 bases from V and 5 bases from J, with 15 bases between. This CDR3 is built from 15 residues. The CDR3: CASSLSQAEGETQYF. CDR3 in DNA: TGTGCCAGCAGTTTATCCCAGGCCGAAGGCGAGACCCAGTACTTC.

The chain joins TRBV10-3 to TRBJ1-1, with unresolved D. CDR1 and CDR2 from the germline V gene are ENHRY and SYGVKD. V was trimmed by 2 bases and J by 0 bases, leaving 10 bases between them. The CDR3 contains 15 residues. The CDR3 nucleotides are TGTGCCATCAGTGAGGCCAACGGCATGAACACTGAAGCTTTCTTT. This translates into CAISEANGMNTEAFF.

A few counts support this clonotype. A much bigger clone sits one base away, suggesting this may be a read error. The chain is built from TRBV20-1 and TRBJ1-2; D is possibly TRBD1 (5 bases). The CDR3 is 13 residues long. Germline CDR1 and CDR2: DFQATT and SNEGSKA (reference sequence). CDR3 nucleotide sequence: TGCAGTGCTAGAGATCCCTGGGGCTATGGCTGCACCTTC. Residues: CSARDPWGYGCTF.

In the case of this clonotype: A much larger clone lies a single base off, so this may be a read error. The chain carries TRBV6-4 and TRBJ2-2; TRBD2 is a possible D gene (5 bases). The CDR3 length is 16 residues. Germline values: CDR1 MRHNA, CDR2 SNTAGT. The CDR3, as DNA: TGTGCCAGCAGTGACTCGGCAGATACAAACACCGGGGAGCGGTTTTTT. It encodes CASSDSADTNTGERFF.

There are many counts of this clonotype. The CDR3 sequence: CSASEPGPSIRQYF. In DNA, the CDR3 is TGCAGTGCTAGTGAACCGGGACCCTCAATACGCCAGTACTTC. The gene calls are TRBV20-1 and TRBJ2-5, with D perhaps assigned TRBD1 or TRBD2 (5 bases each). This CDR3 contains 14 residues. Germline-derived CDR1 and CDR2 are DFQATT and SNEGSKA (reference sequence). Trimming stripped 3 bases from V and 10 bases from J, with 21 bases between.

This clonotype has more than one count but fewer than ten. This CDR3 reads CSTITLREALETQYF. The CDR3 DNA reads as TGCAGTACAATAACTTTACGGGAGGCCCTTGAGACCCAGTACTTC. V usage is TRBV20-1 and J usage is TRBJ2-5; 7 bases line up with TRBD2. Germline CDR1 is DFQATT and CDR2 is SNEGSKA (reference sequence). After removal of 8 bases from V and 5 bases from J, the junction contained 17 bases not matched to a gene. This CDR3 region has 15 residues.

The J gene is TRBJ2-5, the V gene TRBV20-1; D call uncertain. Germline assignment: CDR1 DFQATT and CDR2 SNEGSKA (reference sequence). V lost 0 bases and J 0 bases, leaving 8 bases between the germline ends. This CDR3 spans 14 amino acids. Here the CDR3 reads CSARDEEHQETQYF. The CDR3 region has the DNA TGCAGTGCTAGAGATGAGGAACACCAAGAGACCCAGTACTTC.

Points on this clonotype: This may stem from a read error, because a much larger clone lies one nucleotide away. The chain joins TRBV5-1 to TRBJ2-5, with TRBD1 identical over 7 bases. Germline assignment: CDR1 SGHRS and CDR2 YFSETQ. The CDR3 is made up of 13 amino acids. The CDR3 DNA reads as TGCACCAGCAGCCAAACAGGGGAAGAGACCCAGTACTTC. It yields the protein CTSSQTGEETQYF.

About this clonotype: A clone one base away is much larger, so this may be a read error. The CDR3 DNA sequence: TGTGCCAGCAGCCAAGGGGCAGCGTACAATGAGCAGTACTTC. Its translation: CASSQGAAYNEQYF. The genes are TRBV3-1 and TRBJ2-4; D gene ambiguous. The germline CDR1 and CDR2 sequences are LGHDT and YNNKEL (reference sequence). V lost 1 base to trimming and J lost 13 bases, with 17 bases between them. The CDR3 extends over 14 amino acids.

The CDR3: CASSLGGLRQAVEETQYF. CDR3 sequence (DNA): TGTGCCAGCAGCTTAGGCGGGCTGAGACAGGCGGTAGAAGAGACCCAGTACTTC. The rearrangement uses TRBV7-8 and TRBJ2-7; tentative D call: TRBD1 (6 bases). The J call could be wrong; TRBJ2-5 is a better fit for the DNA end. CDR3 size: 18 residues. Germline CDR1 reads SGHVS; CDR2 reads FQNEAQ.

This clonotype turned up a few times. The genes are TRBV20-1 and TRBJ2-7; D perhaps matches TRBD2 (6 bases). Germline assignment: CDR1 DFQATT and CDR2 SNEGSKA (reference sequence). Trimming removed 0 bases from V and 4 bases from J, with 13 bases in between. This CDR3 comprises 14 residues. The CDR3 sequence is CSARDVGGSYEQYF. Written as DNA, the CDR3 is TGCAGTGCTAGAGATGTGGGGGGTTCGTACGAGCAGTACTTC.

Many counts were recorded for this clonotype. The V and J genes are TRBV6-2 or TRBV6-3 and TRBJ2-1, with D hard to call. V gave up 6 bases and J gave up 4 bases, with 16 bases separating them. Germline assignment: CDR1 MNHEY and CDR2 SVGEGT. This CDR3 has 15 amino acids. CDR3 protein: CASSPSLTIYNEQFF. The CDR3 nucleotides read TGTGCCAGCAGCCCCTCTTTGACAATTTACAATGAGCAGTTCTTC.

This clonotype has a count of ten or more. The V gene is TRBV7-9, the J gene TRBJ2-1; a possible D gene is TRBD2 (5 bases). Germline V CDR1 and CDR2: SEHNR, FQNEAQ (reference sequence). The CDR3 loop spans 13 amino acids. V was shortened by 2 bases and J by 7 bases, with 9 bases between the two germline ends. The CDR3 loop is CASSLYEGNEQFF. CDR3 DNA: TGTGCCAGCAGCTTATACGAGGGAAATGAGCAGTTCTTC.

This clonotype has ten or more counts. This chain connects TRBV20-1 to TRBJ2-1, with 11 bases that match TRBD2. V shed 0 bases and J 4 bases; nucleotides not matched to a gene: 5. The CDR3 spans 16 residues. The germline V gene has CDR1 DFQATT and CDR2 SNEGSKA (reference sequence). The CDR3 spells CSARDAGLADYNEQFF. CDR3 sequence (DNA): TGCAGTGCTAGAGACGCGGGACTAGCGGATTACAATGAGCAGTTCTTC.

This clonotype has a count of ten or more. The CDR3 region is CASRGTGRTEAFF. The DNA for the CDR3 is TGTGCCAGCAGGGGGACAGGGCGGACTGAAGCTTTCTTT. V is TRBV6-1 and J is TRBJ1-1; 9 bases fit TRBD1. The V segment lost 6 bases and the J segment 5 bases; nucleotides outside the gene matches: 4. The CDR3 loop spans 13 amino acids. CDR1 MNHNS and CDR2 SASEGT come from the germline V gene.

In this sample, this clonotype turned up a few times. V and J are TRBV7-9 and TRBJ1-1, with TRBD1 as a possible D gene (5 bases). Trimming took 4 bases from V and 0 from J, leaving 9 bases between them. The germline V gene has CDR1 SEHNR and CDR2 FQNEAQ (reference sequence). This CDR3 has 14 residues. The CDR3 coding sequence is TGTGCCAGCAGCTCGGACACTCTGAACACTGAAGCTTTCTTT. The encoded protein is CASSSDTLNTEAFF.

This clonotype was counted many times. This chain joins TRBV7-9 and TRBJ2-5, with TRBD2 as a possible D gene (6 bases). The germline V gene encodes CDR1 SEHNR and CDR2 FQNEAQ (reference sequence). This CDR3 spans 14 amino acids. Between the trimmed V and J ends, which lost 0 bases and 1 base, there was a span of 6 bases. The chain's CDR3 is CASSLAGGQETQYF. As DNA, the CDR3 is TGTGCCAGCAGCTTAGCGGGGGGCCAAGAGACCCAGTACTTC.

In its sample, this clonotype was seen many times. The V gene is TRBV3-1, the J gene TRBJ2-1; no firm D call. The CDR3 runs to 15 residues. The V end lost 0 bases, the J end lost 6 bases, and 12 bases lay between the germline ends. Germline V lookup: CDR1 LGHDT, CDR2 YNNKEL (reference sequence). CDR3 nucleotides: TGTGCCAGCAGCCAAGATGGCCTTACTACCAATGAGCAGTTCTTC. This gives the protein CASSQDGLTTNEQFF.

In its sample, this clonotype was seen a few times. CDR3 DNA: TGTGCCAGCTCACCCGGGGGGTCCGCCTATGGCTACACCTTC. Encoded protein: CASSPGGSAYGYTF. V usage is TRBV18 and J usage is TRBJ1-2, with a possible D match to TRBD1 (5 bases). V shed 3 bases and J shed 4 bases, with 12 bases lying between them. The length of the CDR3 is 14 residues. Germline CDR1 KGHSH, CDR2 LQKENI.

The chain links TRBV18 to TRBJ1-1, with TRBD1 as a possible D gene (5 bases). Trimming took 5 bases from V and 1 from J, leaving 11 bases between them. CDR1 and CDR2 from the germline V gene are KGHSH and LQKENI. The CDR3 runs to 14 residues. Here the CDR3 reads CASSGTGRNTEAFF. The DNA for the CDR3 is TGTGCCAGCTCAGGGACGGGCAGGAACACTGAAGCTTTCTTT.

This clonotype was observed a few times. The chain's CDR3 is CATSRDARDGRASTDTQYF. The CDR3 DNA is TGTGCCACCAGCAGAGATGCGCGGGACGGGAGGGCTAGCACAGATACGCAGTATTTT. The chain couples TRBV15 to TRBJ2-3, with 8 positions matching TRBD2. The CDR3 is made up of 19 amino acids. CDR1 and CDR2 (germline): LNHNV, YYDKDF (reference sequence). J was trimmed by 0 bases and V by 0 bases; bases with no gene match: 11.

In its sample, this clonotype was seen a few times. Just one base apart from a much larger clone, this may be a read error. The CDR3 region is CASYSGRSYNEQYF. CDR3 nucleotides: TGTGCCAGTTACTCGGGACGGTCCTACAATGAGCAGTACTTC. The chain recombines TRBV19 with TRBJ2-7, with D perhaps given as TRBD1 or TRBD2 (5 bases each). The ends were cut back, 8 bases at V and 7 bases at J, with 21 bases in the middle. From germline, CDR1 is LNHDA and CDR2 SQIVND (reference sequence). CDR3 size: 14 residues.